The 20 T cell receptor beta chains reported below all come from one sample, sequenced in a study of T cells in Graves' hyperthyroidism and ophthalmopathy (dated by TCRdb to between 2018 and 2020). Preparation of the library involved multiplex PCR. The sequencer was an Illumina HiSeq 2000. The TCR beta CDR3 regions were amplified from the RNA transcripts. The TCR CDR3 was subjected to a first round of RT-PCR using the HTBI primer set and the Qiagen OneStep RT-PCR kit. Through fastp at Q25 and MiXCR, TCRdb rebuilt clones from the public reads, retaining in-frame beta chains. Rows with one shared CDR3 protein collapse into an entry with the most common genes and DNA. Here the sample has about 530,000 distinct CDR3 sequences; roughly 18% occur a single time. The top ten clones comprise 15% to 20% of the sample. The sequenced sample consisted of blood. These receptors originate from a woman in her late teens or twenties with Graves' ophthalmopathy.

The CDR3 reads CASSVQGALDTQYF. The DNA for the CDR3 is TGTGCCAGCAGCGTACAGGGGGCTCTAGATACGCAGTATTTT. V gene TRBV7-9 combines with J gene TRBJ2-3, with 9 positions matching TRBD1. Germline V gene sequence: CDR1 SEHNR, CDR2 FQNEAQ (reference sequence). The CDR3 contains 14 residues. Germline trimming cut 5 bases from V and 5 bases from J; bases unmatched to any gene: 5.

The table lists this clonotype with many counts. This sequence joins TRBV6-1 and TRBJ1-1; the D is unclear. The CDR3 loop spans 10 amino acids. Germline V gene lookup returns CDR1 MNHNS and CDR2 SASEGT. Trimming shortened V by 7 bases and J by 11 bases, and 11 bases separated the two germline ends. CDR3 coding DNA: TGTGCCAGCAACCAGCCGTGGGCTTTCTTT. Translating it yields CASNQPWAFF.

This clonotype has at least ten counts. The gene calls are TRBV2 and TRBJ1-5; D unclear. The V gene lost 7 bases and the J gene lost 6 bases, with 16 bases spanning the gap. The germline V gene has CDR1 SNHLY and CDR2 FYNNEI. This CDR3 has 14 residues. As DNA, the CDR3 is TGTGCCAGCACCGAAAGGGCGTTGAGTCAGCCCCAGCATTTT. Translated, it gives CASTERALSQPQHF.

In its sample, this clonotype was seen many times. The gene calls are TRBV12-3 or TRBV12-4 and TRBJ1-1, with 7 bases matching TRBD1. With 2 bases clipped from V and 4 bases from J, the junction kept 7 bases outside the gene matches. The CDR3 sequence is 15 residues long. The chain's CDR3 is CASSLWGAGGTEAFF. The CDR3 DNA sequence: TGTGCCAGCAGTTTATGGGGCGCAGGGGGCACTGAAGCTTTCTTT.

The sample holds a few counts of this clonotype. The V call is TRBV28, the J call TRBJ2-1; the match to TRBD1 covers 8 bases. V gave up 5 bases and J gave up 2 bases; unmatched junction bases: 8. The CDR3 totals 16 residues. Germline V CDR1 and CDR2: MDHEN, SYDVKM. CDR3 DNA sequence: TGTGCCAGCAGTCCTACTGCAGGGGGCCCCTACAATGAGCAGTTCTTC. Translated, it gives CASSPTAGGPYNEQFF.

The sample holds many counts of this clonotype. CDR3 amino acids: CAWSSIYNEQFF. As DNA, the CDR3 is TGTGCCTGGAGCTCTATCTACAATGAGCAGTTCTTC. This chain uses TRBV30 with TRBJ2-1; D ambiguous. From germline, CDR1 is GTSNPN and CDR2 SVGIG (reference sequence). The CDR3 is 12 residues long. Trimming left V 3 bases short and J 3 bases short, with 6 bases between.

The rearrangement joins TRBV10-3 to TRBJ1-2, with 7 positions matching TRBD1. The junction had 9 bases not matched to a gene; V was cut back by 4 bases and J by 7 bases. This CDR3 contains 14 residues. In germline, CDR1 is ENHRY, CDR2 SYGVKD. CDR3 bases: TGTGCCATCAGTGTCCGACAGGGCCTGGGTGGCTACACCTTC. Its translation is CAISVRQGLGGYTF.

The chain links TRBV20-1 to TRBJ2-3, with 11 bases aligning to TRBD2. Germline V CDR1 and CDR2: DFQATT, SNEGSKA (reference sequence). V dropped 0 bases and J dropped 2; count of bases not matched to a gene: 4. This CDR3 region has 16 residues. The CDR3 coding sequence is TGCAGTGCTAGAGATGTTAGCGGGGGGGCCACAGATACGCAGTATTTT. Translation gives CSARDVSGGATDTQYF.

This clonotype was detected ten times or more. The chain joins TRBV28 to TRBJ2-1, with D unclear. The V end was cut by 8 bases, the J end by 4 bases, with 6 bases between. The CDR3 extends over 11 amino acids. From germline, CDR1 is MDHEN and CDR2 SYDVKM. This CDR3 reads CASGIYNEQFF. The CDR3 bases are TGTGCCAGCGGGATTTACAATGAGCAGTTCTTC.

V and J are TRBV9 and TRBJ2-1; D unresolved. Per germline, CDR1 SGDLS and CDR2 YYNGEE. The CDR3 consists of 15 residues. Trimming took 4 bases from V and 0 from J, leaving 11 bases between them. The CDR3 reads CASSPGGFSYNEQFF. CDR3 DNA: TGTGCCAGCAGCCCGGGCGGTTTCTCCTACAATGAGCAGTTCTTC.

This clonotype showed up just once. This chain uses TRBV13 with TRBJ2-3; 10 nucleotides line up with TRBD2. V was clipped by 5 bases and J by 6 bases; unmatched bases: 11. There are 16 residues in the CDR3. Germline-derived CDR1 and CDR2 are PRHDT and FYEKMQ (reference sequence). Here the CDR3 DNA reads TGTGCCAGCAGCCCAAAAGCGGGAGGGCCGAAGGATACGCAGTATTTT. Translation: CASSPKAGGPKDTQYF.

This clonotype was recorded at least ten times. This chain links TRBV20-1 with TRBJ2-1; D possibly uses TRBD1 or TRBD2 (5 bases each). Germline V gene data show CDR1 as DFQATT and CDR2 as SNEGSKA (reference sequence). Trimming removed 0 bases at V and 7 bases at J, with 13 bases between. This CDR3 spans 14 amino acids. For the CDR3, the DNA is TGCAGTGCTAGAGATTTCCTAGGGGAGAATGAGCAGTTCTTC. Amino acids: CSARDFLGENEQFF.

This clonotype was recorded many times. V and J are TRBV5-1 and TRBJ2-2; D is perhaps TRBD1 (6 bases). The CDR3 runs to 13 residues. V was shortened by 3 bases and J by 6 bases, with 9 bases between the two germline ends. Germline V gene lookup returns CDR1 SGHRS and CDR2 YFSETQ. In DNA form, the CDR3 reads TGCGCCAGCAGCTCGGACAGTCCCGGGGAGCTGTTTTTT. The encoded protein is CASSSDSPGELFF.

Ten or more counts support this clonotype. This chain connects TRBV28 to TRBJ2-1, with TRBD1 matching 7 bases. Germline lookup yields CDR1 MDHEN and CDR2 SYDVKM. The CDR3 has 14 amino acids. Trimming removed 6 bases from V and 4 bases from J; junction bases left unmatched: 6. CDR3 DNA: TGTGCCAGCAGCCTAGAGGGACAGTACAATGAGCAGTTCTTC. This encodes CASSLEGQYNEQFF.

Ten or more counts support this clonotype. The gene calls are TRBV2 and TRBJ2-3; 8 bases line up with TRBD2. The V gene end was trimmed by 4 bases and the J gene end by 2 bases; junction bases not matched to a gene: 5. This CDR3 contains 15 residues. Germline CDR1 reads SNHLY; CDR2 reads FYNNEI. DNA of the CDR3: TGTGCCAGCAGTGGACGGGGGGGCTTCACAGATACGCAGTATTTT. Protein sequence: CASSGRGGFTDTQYF.

Many counts were recorded for this clonotype. The V call is TRBV15, the J call TRBJ1-2; 9 nucleotides agree with TRBD1. Germline V lookup: CDR1 LNHNV, CDR2 YYDKDF (reference sequence). The CDR3 sequence is 17 residues long. The V segment lost 0 bases and the J segment 8 bases; nucleotides outside the gene matches: 13. In DNA, the CDR3 is TGTGCCACCAGCAGAGACCCAACAAGGGGACAGGGCTCGGGCTACACCTTC. Residues: CATSRDPTRGQGSGYTF.

This clonotype occurred many times. The chain recombines TRBV27 with TRBJ2-1; D might be TRBD2 (5 bases). V gave up 2 bases and J gave up 0 bases, with 11 bases separating them. Germline CDR1 and CDR2: MNHEY and SMNVEV (reference sequence). The CDR3 contains 16 residues. CDR3 sequence (DNA): TGTGCCAGCAGTTTAGGATTAGCGCGCTCCTACAATGAGCAGTTCTTC. It codes for CASSLGLARSYNEQFF.

This rearrangement joins TRBV28 to TRBJ1-2, with D perhaps TRBD1 (6 bases). Per the germline V gene, CDR1 is MDHEN and CDR2 is SYDVKM. Trimming left V 8 bases short and J 3 bases short, with 16 bases between. This CDR3 is built from 14 residues. CDR3 DNA: TGTGCCAGCGGTAACGCAGGGGTCCACTATGGCTACACCTTC. Its protein product is CASGNAGVHYGYTF.

The genes are TRBV7-9 and TRBJ2-3, with TRBD2 matching 8 bases. Germline lookup yields CDR1 SEHNR and CDR2 FQNEAQ (reference sequence). The CDR3 totals 15 residues. V gave up 5 bases and J gave up 4 bases; unmatched junction bases: 8. For the CDR3, the DNA is TGTGCCAGCAGCCCTCTACTGCGGGGGGCAGATACGCAGTATTTT. It yields the protein CASSPLLRGADTQYF.

This clonotype was recorded a few times. This chain joins TRBV7-9 and TRBJ1-1, with D perhaps TRBD1 (6 bases). This CDR3 comprises 14 residues. V lost 5 bases and J 0 bases, leaving 10 bases between the germline ends. Germline lookup yields CDR1 SEHNR and CDR2 FQNEAQ (reference sequence). The DNA for the CDR3 is TGTGCCAGCAGCCACAGGGACCTGAACACTGAAGCTTTCTTT. Residues: CASSHRDLNTEAFF.